Listed below are T cell receptor beta chains from one sample, sequenced in a study of a mutant IDH1 vaccine in newly diagnosed glioma. Their specific antigens are unknown. Profiled with immunoSEQ multiplex PCR; TCRdb holds only in-frame clones, not every one. The data show about 54,000 clones, with 75% to 90% seen just once and about 3.2% held by the top ten. Sequenced material: PBMCs, taken from a glioma patient whose treatment included an IDH1 peptide vaccine. The receptors were gathered from a woman aged 50 to 65 with glioma. Each CDR3 is given with its conserved first and last residue. The D gene is left open where the match is weak. Some rows have no size entry. The others give once, few or many, or a class for an expanded clone.

size: -
V: TRBV6-1
D: -
J: TRBJ2-7
CDR3: CASSDTPGLGRYEQYF
DNA: TGTGCCAGCAGTGATACGCCGGGACTGGGCCGCTACGAGCAGTACTTC

size: few
V: TRBV2
D: -
J: TRBJ1-1
CDR3: CASRGGVTEAFF
DNA: TGTGCCAGCAGAGGAGGGGTAACTGAAGCTTTCTTT

size: -
V: TRBV19
D: -
J: TRBJ2-2
CDR3: CASSTGSGRDTGELFF
DNA: TGTGCCAGTAGTACGGGCTCGGGTAGGGACACCGGGGAGCTGTTTTTT

size: -
V: TRBV7-8
D: -
J: TRBJ2-2
CDR3: CASSLATGELFF
DNA: TGTGCCAGCAGCTTAGCAACCGGGGAGCTGTTTTTT

size: -
V: TRBV2
D: TRBD1
J: TRBJ2-3
CDR3: CASCRTGREDTQYF
DNA: TGTGCCAGCTGCCGGACAGGGCGTGAAGATACGCAGTATTTT

size: -
V: TRBV25-1
D: -
J: TRBJ1-3
CDR3: CASSKSIGVSGNTIYF
DNA: TGTGCCAGCAGTAAATCCATTGGGGTCTCTGGAAACACCATATATTTT

size: -
V: TRBV7-6
D: TRBD1
J: TRBJ2-5
CDR3: CASSLEAPGQGGETQYF
DNA: TGTGCCAGCAGCTTAGAGGCCCCGGGACAGGGGGGAGAGACCCAGTACTTC

size: -
V: TRBV9
D: -
J: TRBJ2-2
CDR3: CASSVALGVTGELFF
DNA: TGTGCCAGCAGCGTAGCGCTAGGGGTCACCGGGGAGCTGTTTTTT

size: -
V: TRBV7-2
D: -
J: TRBJ2-1
CDR3: CASSLEAAHGEQFF
DNA: TGTGCCAGCAGCTTAGAGGCCGCCCACGGTGAGCAGTTCTTC

size: -
V: TRBV4-1
D: TRBD2
J: TRBJ2-5
CDR3: CASSHGSVGLAGRETQYF
DNA: TGCGCCAGCAGCCATGGCAGCGTGGGTCTAGCGGGGAGAGAGACCCAGTACTTC

size: few
V: TRBV9
D: -
J: TRBJ1-2
CDR3: CASSVDQEGYTF
DNA: TGTGCCAGCAGCGTAGACCAGGAAGGCTACACCTTC

size: -
V: TRBV4-1
D: TRBD1
J: TRBJ1-4
CDR3: CASSQADRRTNEKLFF
DNA: TGCGCCAGCAGCCAAGCGGACAGGAGGACTAATGAAAAACTGTTTTTT

size: -
V: TRBV5-1
D: -
J: TRBJ2-5
CDR3: CASAGQETQYF
DNA: TGCGCCAGCGCGGGCCAAGAGACCCAGTACTTC

size: -
V: TRBV10-3
D: -
J: TRBJ2-7
CDR3: CAISAETGKHTYEQYF
DNA: TGTGCCATCAGTGCAGAGACAGGAAAACATACCTACGAGCAGTACTTC

size: few
V: TRBV6-4
D: TRBD1
J: TRBJ2-3
CDR3: CASSPDRNGDTQYF
DNA: TGTGCCAGCAGTCCGGACAGGAACGGGGATACGCAGTATTTT

size: -
V: TRBV28
D: TRBD1
J: TRBJ1-1
CDR3: CASSPGWTGVRMNTEAFF
DNA: TGTGCCAGCAGCCCCGGCTGGACAGGGGTCCGTATGAACACTGAAGCTTTCTTT

size: -
V: TRBV13
D: TRBD1
J: TRBJ2-2
CDR3: CASSLSAWNRGTGELFF
DNA: TGTGCCAGCAGCTTGTCGGCATGGAACAGGGGTACCGGGGAGCTGTTTTTT

size: once
V: TRBV7-2
D: TRBD1
J: TRBJ1-2
CDR3: CASSLDRGYYGYTF
DNA: TGTGCCAGCAGCTTAGACAGGGGGTATTACGGCTACACCTTC

size: once
V: TRBV19
D: TRBD1
J: TRBJ2-7
CDR3: CASSIVGTGVYEQYF
DNA: TGTGCCAGTAGTATAGTCGGGACAGGGGTTTACGAGCAGTACTTC

size: -
V: TRBV12-5
D: TRBD2
J: TRBJ2-3
CDR3: CASGSGLAGSTDTQYF
DNA: TGTGCTAGTGGTAGCGGACTAGCGGGATCCACAGATACGCAGTATTTT

size: -
V: TRBV6-1
D: TRBD2
J: TRBJ2-1
CDR3: CASSATSGGTTVYNEQFF
DNA: TGTGCCAGCAGTGCTACTAGCGGGGGGACCACGGTATACAATGAGCAGTTCTTC

size: -
V: TRBV2
D: -
J: TRBJ1-1
CDR3: CASRDTEQLEAFF
DNA: TGTGCCAGCAGGGACACAGAACAACTTGAAGCTTTCTTT